This section outlines one TCR beta chain sequence together with its context. The antigen is not known. The sample contains more than one DNA sequence encoding this CDR3. The CDR3 contains 14 residues. Germline CDR1 reads SQVTM; CDR2 reads ANQGSEA. V lost 3 bases to trimming and J lost 0 bases, with 8 bases between them. This record comes from a study of T cell responses to AZD1222 COVID-19 vaccine. Study-level points and caveats: Unmutated variant regions are reportedly the target of nearly half of TCRs that are spike-specific. Researchers report vaccine-associated CD4 TCRs spanning spike, with dominance at 160-218 and 743-854.

Measured with immunoSEQ multiplex PCR; TCRdb has only the in-frame clones, and not every one. This table has 200,000 or so clones, over 85% appearing once. Sample: peripheral blood, taken 28 days after the second AZD1222 dose. The sequence was obtained from an adult who received the AZD1222 COVID-19 vaccine. V is TRBV29-1 and J is TRBJ2-2; D call uncertain. CDR3 nucleotide sequence: TGCAGCGTTGAGGGCAGGACGAACACCGGGGAGCTGTTTTTT. It specifies CSVEGRTNTGELFF.